This T cell receptor beta chain was sequenced during a study of T-cell reconstitution after alpha-beta-depleted transplantation in children. This clonotype was seen repeatedly, ten times or more. V lost 2 bases to trimming and J lost 4 bases, with 9 bases between them. Germline CDR1 is MNHEY and CDR2 is SVGEGT. The CDR3 is 15 residues long. Unique molecular identifiers were incorporated when the TCRbeta library was constructed. Using its own MiXCR run on the PCR reads, TCRdb lists one record per CDR3 protein. In the table there are a few hundred thousand distinct CDR3 sequences, 20% of which are singletons.

Sequenced here: PBMCs from the stem cell graft donor, sampled from the stem cell graft. This chain connects TRBV6-2 or TRBV6-3 to TRBJ2-6, with D possibly being TRBD2 (5 bases). This TCR was sampled from a human donor who donated a stem cell graft to a child with acute myeloid leukemia. The CDR3 nucleotides are TGTGCCAGCAGTTACCGAGGGTCCGGGGCCAACGTCCTGACTTTC. Protein product: CASSYRGSGANVLTF.